The present T cell receptor beta chain was sequenced within a study of T-cell reconstitution after alpha-beta-depleted transplantation in children. Ten or more counts support this clonotype. Using unique molecular identifiers, the investigators prepared the TCRbeta library. MiXCR, applied by TCRdb to the PCR reads, yields one record per CDR3 protein. The data hold about 230,000 distinct CDR3 sequences, with around 12% observed a single time. This clonotype originated in a human donor who donated a stem cell graft to a child with acute lymphoblastic leukemia. The source material was PBMCs from the stem cell graft donor, sampled from the stem cell graft.

Written as DNA, the CDR3 is TGCGCCAGCAGCCAGGGACAGGGGAGCGAGACCCAGTACTTC. The encoded protein is CASSQGQGSETQYF. V usage is TRBV5-1 and J usage is TRBJ2-5; 10 nucleotides align to TRBD1. Germline V CDR1 and CDR2: SGHRS, YFSETQ. V shed 4 bases, J shed 5 bases, and the junction held 5 bases outside the gene matches. This CDR3 is built from 14 residues. Full variable domain (outside the CDR3, taken from reference TRBV5-1 and TRBJ2-5): KAGVTQTPRYLIKTRGQQVTLSCSPISGHRSVSWYQQTPGQGLQFLFEYFSETQRNKGNFPGRFSGRQFSNSRSEMNVSTLELGDSALYLCASSQGQGSETQYFGPGTRLLVL.